The rows below give T cell receptor beta chains drawn from one sample of a study of blood T cells in healthy people across ages. Using its own MiXCR run on the 5' RACE reads, TCRdb lists one record per CDR3 protein. This sample carries roughly 790,000 distinct CDR3 sequences, roughly 43% of them seen once, and the ten largest clones take 20% to 25%. Sequencing input: blood. Receptors were obtained from a woman aged 60 to 75 in good health. The CDR3 runs from the conserved cysteine through the conserved F or W. A D gene is named only where the DNA matches it firmly. Only some rows state a clone size, as once, few, many or a class for expanded clones.

>TRBV5-1|TRBD1|many|TRBJ2-7|14
CASSQDRGQDEQYF
TGCGCCAGCAGCCAAGACAGGGGGCAAGACGAGCAGTACTTC
>TRBV20-1|TRBD1|-|TRBJ1-4|14
CSARVGTANEKLFF
TGCAGTGCTAGAGTTGGGACAGCTAATGAAAAACTGTTTTTT
>TRBV10-3|TRBD1|-|TRBJ2-7|15
CAISVDREYYNEQYF
TGTGCCATCAGTGTGGACAGGGAATACTACAATGAGCAGTACTTC
>TRBV12-3/TRBV12-4|-|-|TRBJ1-1|14
CASSPRGRNTEAFF
TGTGCCAGCAGCCCCAGGGGTAGAAACACTGAAGCTTTCTTT
>TRBV7-2|-|-|TRBJ2-5|13
CASSYYSGETQYF
TGTGCCAGCAGCTACTATTCCGGGGAGACCCAGTACTTC
>TRBV7-3|TRBD2|-|TRBJ2-3|16
CASSSLSGRAADTQYF
TGTGCCAGCAGCTCCCTTAGCGGGAGAGCAGCAGATACGCAGTATTTT
>TRBV7-3|-|few|TRBJ1-2|16
CASSLTSTRDNYGYTF
TGTGCCAGCAGCTTAACCTCTACAAGAGATAACTATGGCTACACCTTC
>TRBV19|-|-|TRBJ1-5|14
CASKGIGTDQPQHF
TGTGCCAGTAAGGGAATAGGGACGGATCAGCCCCAGCATTTT
>TRBV29-1|-|few|TRBJ1-5|14
CSVEGQGNIQPQHF
TGCAGCGTCGAGGGGCAGGGGAACATCCAGCCCCAGCATTTT
>TRBV13|TRBD1|few|TRBJ2-5|14
CASSLRQGTKTQYF
TGTGCCAGCAGCTTAAGACAGGGGACAAAGACCCAGTACTTC
>TRBV9|-|few|TRBJ2-7|16
CASSAGRGPISYEQYF
TGTGCCAGCAGCGCAGGCAGGGGACCTATTTCCTACGAGCAGTACTTC
>TRBV28|TRBD2|few|TRBJ2-7|17
CASSYGTSGGAYNEQYF
TGTGCCAGCAGTTATGGGACTAGCGGGGGGGCCTACAATGAGCAGTACTTC
>TRBV11-2|-|-|TRBJ1-1|14
CASSLYGGNTEAFF
TGTGCCAGCAGCTTATACGGCGGGAACACTGAAGCTTTCTTT
>TRBV7-2|-|-|TRBJ1-1|14
CASSALGGGTEAFF
TGTGCCAGCAGCGCGTTGGGGGGCGGCACTGAAGCTTTCTTT
>TRBV29-1|-|-|TRBJ1-1|14
CSVARGSMNTEAFF
TGCAGCGTTGCCCGTGGCAGCATGAACACTGAAGCTTTCTTT
>TRBV21-1|-|-|TRBJ1-6|15
CASSKEETVNSPLHF
TGTGCCAGCAGCAAAGAAGAGACTGTTAATTCACCCCTCCACTTT
>TRBV10-3|TRBD2|-|TRBJ2-1|15
CAIRRSGSSYNEQFF
TGTGCCATCAGACGTAGCGGGAGCTCCTACAATGAGCAGTTCTTC
>TRBV20-1|TRBD1|few|TRBJ2-5|13
CSAAGTGGETQYF
TGCAGTGCTGCCGGGACAGGAGGAGAGACCCAGTACTTC
>TRBV7-3|-|-|TRBJ2-7|13
CASSVFGSYEQYF
TGTGCCAGCAGTGTATTTGGTTCCTACGAGCAGTACTTC
>TRBV20-1|TRBD2|-|TRBJ2-7|16
CSARDLTSGGYYEQYF
TGCAGTGCTAGAGATCTAACTAGCGGGGGATACTACGAGCAGTACTTC
>TRBV18|-|few|TRBJ1-2|15
CASSPPGALDYGYTF
TGTGCCAGCTCACCACCGGGGGCTCTCGACTATGGCTACACCTTC
>TRBV3-1|TRBD2|-|TRBJ2-3|12
CASGGVADTQYF
TGTGCCAGCGGGGGGGTTGCAGATACGCAGTATTTT
>TRBV7-3|-|-|TRBJ2-6|17
CASSLGRGYSGANVLTF
TGTGCCAGCAGCTTAGGCAGGGGATATTCTGGGGCCAACGTCCTGACTTTC
>TRBV20-1|TRBD1|few|TRBJ2-7|14
CSAHTGQGINEQYF
TGCAGTGCCCACACGGGACAGGGGATCAACGAGCAGTACTTC
>TRBV12-3/TRBV12-4|-|-|TRBJ2-1|14
CASRAGRSSAEQFF
TGTGCCAGCAGGGCTGGGAGATCCAGCGCTGAGCAGTTCTTC
>TRBV13|TRBD2|-|TRBJ2-3|16
CASSFSLAGKADTQYF
TGTGCCAGCAGCTTTTCACTAGCGGGGAAAGCAGATACGCAGTATTTT
>TRBV6-2/TRBV6-3|-|-|TRBJ2-3|13
CASSSPPLNTQYF
TGTGCCAGCAGTTCCCCCCCTCTAAATACGCAGTATTTT